What follows are 7 T cell receptor beta chains derived from one specimen sequenced in a study of blood T cell repertoires in COVID-19. Method: immunoSEQ multiplex PCR; TCRdb's copy keeps in-frame clones and lacks some. The sample shows 200,000 to 300,000 clones, roughly 76% of them seen only once. The sequenced sample consisted of peripheral blood. These receptors came from a woman older than 75 with COVID-19, enrolled during active disease.

The V gene is TRBV7-2, the J gene TRBJ1-6, with D possibly being TRBD1 (5 bases). This CDR3 is built from 14 residues. V lost 6 bases and J 7 bases, leaving 13 bases between the germline ends. In germline, CDR1 is SGHTA, CDR2 FQGNSA. CDR3 DNA sequence: TGTGCCAGCAGGAATGACAGAACAAATTCACCCCTCCACTTT. It specifies CASRNDRTNSPLHF. Using reference TRBV7-2 and TRBJ1-6 for the parts outside the CDR3, the full variable domain is GAGVSQSPSNKVTEKGKDVELRCDPISGHTALYWYRQSLGQGLEFLIYFQGNSAPDKSGLPSDRFSAERTGGSVSTLTIQRTQQEDSAVYLCASRNDRTNSPLHFGNGTRLTVT.

V is TRBV6-5 and J is TRBJ2-1; 8 positions agree with TRBD1. J gave up 7 bases and V 8 bases, and 13 bases lay outside the gene matches. Per the germline V gene, CDR1 is MNHEY and CDR2 is SVGAGI. The CDR3 contains 15 residues. CDR3 protein: CASLSRDRQTNEQFF. CDR3 sequence (DNA): TGTGCCAGCCTCTCCCGGGACAGGCAGACAAATGAGCAGTTCTTC.

This clone was seen once. The sample holds other DNA sequences that translate to the same CDR3. V gene TRBV6-6 combines with J gene TRBJ1-1, with D perhaps TRBD1 (6 bases). Germline values: CDR1 MNHNY, CDR2 SVGAGI (reference sequence). The CDR3 is 14 residues long. V shed 0 bases and J shed 1 base, with 6 bases lying between them. The CDR3 nucleotides read TGTGCCAGCAGTTACTCAGGGGGGAACACTGAAGCTTTCTTT. Protein: CASSYSGGNTEAFF.

The V call is TRBV6-6, the J call TRBJ1-4; D not resolved. The CDR3 has 13 amino acids. Germline CDR1 reads MNHNY; CDR2 reads SVGAGI (reference sequence). Trimming pared 7 bases from V and 5 bases from J, leaving 11 bases between. The CDR3 sequence: CASKAGNNEKLFF. CDR3 DNA sequence: TGTGCCAGCAAGGCCGGGAACAATGAAAAACTGTTTTTT.

V and J are TRBV12-3 or TRBV12-4 and TRBJ1-2; D unclear. The CDR3 has 13 amino acids. Trimming took 5 bases from V and 3 from J, leaving 10 bases between them. The CDR3 region is CASSIKAYYGYTF. The CDR3 DNA sequence: TGTGCCAGCAGTATCAAAGCCTACTATGGCTACACCTTC.

This clone occurred a few times. The junction does not match germline at one end; this may be a read error. The genes are TRBV19 and TRBJ2-3; no firm D call. The CDR3 covers 9 residues. Germline V CDR1 and CDR2: LNHDA, SQIVND (reference sequence). CDR3 sequence reads: CASSIAVFF. The DNA for the CDR3 is TGTGCCAGTAGTATAGCGGTCTTTTTT.

Here the CDR3 DNA reads TGCGCCAGCAGCCAAGAGCGTCCAACTAATGAAAAACTGTTTTTT. It specifies CASSQERPTNEKLFF. This chain uses TRBV4-1 with TRBJ1-4; no definite D call. The V end was cut by 0 bases, the J end by 0 bases, with 5 bases between. The CDR3 runs 15 residues. The germline CDR1 and CDR2 sequences are MGHRA and YSYEKL.